A single T cell receptor beta chain is shown here with its context. Its antigen has not been determined. Base qualities are not recorded, but no much larger clone differs from it by a single base. TCR beta CDR3 regions were sequenced from DNA using the immunoSEQ hsTCRbeta Kit. In the authors' own workflow: TCR sequencing data were analysed with the ImmunoSEQ Analyzer. T cell clonality was defined as 1 minus Pielou's evenness computed on productive rearrangements. The inverse Simpson index, applied to productive templates, was used to measure T cell diversity. T cell density was TCR beta template counts normalized to usable DNA, estimated by amplifying and sequencing housekeeping genes. TCR metrics were compared across histologic stages using two-sided Kruskal-Wallis tests. This is the immuneACCESS table as TCRdb keeps it, with only in-frame sequences that have V and J called. A part of the clones is gone; compared with another copy, unresolved V genes explain less than half, and the rest is unexplained. V, J and clone size are those of that table, while D and trimming were read from the DNA. Present in this sample are just over 4,000 clones, about nine tenths of which were seen just once. In total, the top ten clones hold about 4% of the sample.

The patients had resection in Japan or China between about 2014 and 2018. Two lung cancer pathologists independently reviewed H&E slides to confirm the histologic diagnosis of every case. Macro-dissection after pathologic assessment enriched premalignant or tumor cells for nucleic acid extraction. DNA was isolated from FFPE tissue using the AllPrep DNA/RNA FFPE Kit. The data stem from a study of immune evolution from preneoplasia to lung adenocarcinoma (dated by TCRdb to 2020 to 2023). The study in broad terms: HLA loss of heterozygosity was found in over 6% of AIS, over 13% of MIA and 30% to 40% of ADC lesions, and in no AAH lesions. POLYSOLVER was used to infer Class I HLA alleles from exome data, and LOHHLA was used to detect allele-specific HLA loss. Resected precursor lesions (AAH, AIS, MIA) and invasive adenocarcinomas were compared against paired morphologically normal lung tissue. Immune contexture across lung adenocarcinoma precursors and invasive adenocarcinoma was profiled using immune gene expression, TCR sequencing and multiplex immunofluorescence. It was reported in the study that approximately 100 samples were used for TCR sequencing. Sample size was based on specimen availability rather than a prior power calculation. The immune data were integrated with whole exome sequencing and methylation data from the same cohort of nodules. The overall cohort comprised 53 patients with pulmonary nodules who underwent surgical resection. TCR sequencing data came from over 40 patients. The full study reports these points: The findings reflected association rather than direct causation, and larger cohorts with long-term follow-up and longitudinal biopsies were considered necessary. Normal lung had the highest top T cell clone frequencies, and these frequencies appeared to fall progressively from AAH through AIS, MIA and invasive adenocarcinoma. The highest clonality was observed in normal lung, whereas higher T cell density and diversity but lower clonality appeared to be present in later-stage lesions. Compared with EGFR-mutant or double wild-type lesions, KRAS-mutant nodules had the highest T cell clonality. Because every patient came from Japan and China, how well the results apply to Western populations was uncertain.

As encoded in the germline V gene, CDR1 is SGHTA while CDR2 is FQGNSA. The CDR3 has 15 amino acids, counting the end cysteine and phenylalanine. This entry keeps only the CDR3 DNA: 45 bases, framed from base 1. Unmatched junction bases come to 8, with V trimmed by 6 bases and J by 3 bases. The sequence was collected from a donor older than 65 with lung adenocarcinoma. The specimen sequenced was FFPE minimally invasive lung adenocarcinoma tissue. This sample's cell subset or site label indicates: micro-invasive lung adenocarcinoma (MIA). In this chain, TRBV7-2 is recombined with TRBJ2-3; 8 of the junction bases match TRBD2. The CDR3 protein is CASSADSGVTDTQYF. The DNA reads TGTGCCAGCAGTGCCGATAGCGGGGTTACAGATACGCAGTATTTT.